This TCR beta chain was found in a study of glioma-infiltrating T cells. As for the study in general: Glioblastomas were WHO grade IV, sampled at first diagnosis; low-grade were grade II. Before surgery, glioma patients received dexamethasone for at most six days. Study-level points and caveats: Only very few CDR3 sequences appeared in both tissue and blood.

This clonotype was seen repeatedly, ten times or more. Its antigen is still unknown. The V and J ends lost 8 bases and 5 bases respectively, with 12 bases between them. This CDR3 spans 12 amino acids. Germline CDR1 reads MNHEY; CDR2 reads SMNVEV (reference sequence). TCR alpha and beta CDR3 regions were amplified from RNA using iRepertoire nested multiplex PCR. Input was 100-400 ng of tissue mRNA or PBMC total RNA. A single record per CDR3 protein comes from TCRdb applying MiXCR to the multiplex PCR reads. The data show roughly 350,000 distinct CDR3 sequences, 41% seen once. Source material: glioma tissue, nonneoplastic brain tissue, or PBMCs (not recorded which). This sequence originates from a human donor with low-grade glioma or glioblastoma, undergoing nonglioma brain surgery, or in good health (not recorded which). The chain recombines TRBV27 with TRBJ1-1, with a tentative D call TRBD1 (6 bases). CDR3: CASQQGGTEAFF. The CDR3 nucleotides are TGTGCCAGCCAACAGGGCGGAACTGAAGCTTTCTTT.